The subject of this entry is one T cell receptor (beta chain). Its target is not known. This sample was taken from a study of shared clonotypes between healthy human individuals. Background on the study: With ages of 18 to 49, the donors were a couple of women and three men. Study results and limitations: Researchers sampled blood only, noting tissue repertoires likely differ.

All the donors were Caucasian adults who lived in Nashville, Tennessee. The split of CD4+ cells yielded CD45RA+ naive and CD45RA-negative memory subsets. The repertoire was sequenced with immunoSEQ multiplex PCR; TCRdb's copy has only in-frame clones and lacks some. The table has roughly 2.2 million clones, approximately 90% seen once. The source of this sequence is a young man in good health. Some clones in this sample may be carry-over from other donors' samples. The sample taken for sequencing was naive CD4+ T cells from PBMCs. Indicated subset: CD45RA+ positively selected.

The CDR3 coding sequence is TGTGCCAGCAGTACCCCGGGGGGGGCCGGGGAGCTGTTTTTT. It specifies CASSTPGGAGELFF. This chain uses TRBV28 with TRBJ2-2; 8 positions agree with TRBD2. Germline V gene sequence: CDR1 MDHEN, CDR2 SYDVKM. Trimming cost V 5 bases and J 6 bases; bases outside gene matches: 5. The CDR3 extends over 14 amino acids.